Below, 8 T cell receptor beta chains from the same sample are listed, as sequenced in a study of blood T cell repertoires in COVID-19. Only in-frame clones appear in the TCRdb table, and some are missing; sequencing was by immunoSEQ multiplex PCR. The sample records 35,000 to 50,000 clones, roughly 88% being singletons. Sequences were obtained from peripheral blood. Receptors were obtained from a human donor in a cohort sampled during active COVID-19.

This chain connects TRBV28 to TRBJ2-7; D remains unclear. Per germline, CDR1 MDHEN and CDR2 SYDVKM. The V end lost 3 bases, the J end lost 5 bases, and 14 bases lay between the germline ends. The CDR3 is 14 residues long. In DNA, the CDR3 is TGTGCCAGCAGTTTCGGATCCCTCCTAGACGAGCAGTACTTC. Amino acids: CASSFGSLLDEQYF.

J is TRBJ2-7 and V is TRBV6-8; 7 nucleotides agree with TRBD1. Looked up from germline, CDR1 is MNHGY and CDR2 is SAAAGT. V was clipped by 6 bases and J by 3 bases; unmatched bases: 14. There are 16 residues in the CDR3. The CDR3 nucleotides are TGTGCCAGCAGGGGGAACGAGGGACAGTCCTTCTACGAGCAGTACTTC. It is translated as CASRGNEGQSFYEQYF.

The chain has TRBV29-1 and TRBJ1-1; D is unresolved. Trimming removed 2 bases at V and 2 bases at J, with 9 bases between. Germline assignment: CDR1 SQVTM and CDR2 ANQGSEA. CDR3 size: 13 residues. The CDR3 loop is CSVEFGANTEAFF. CDR3 bases: TGCAGCGTTGAATTTGGAGCCAACACTGAAGCTTTCTTT.

This clone came up a few times. The chain employs TRBV10-1 and TRBJ1-2; D is possibly TRBD1 (5 bases). The CDR3 is 13 residues long. Trimming stripped 4 bases from V and 2 bases from J, with 8 bases between. Germline CDR1 and CDR2: WNHNN and SYGVQD (reference sequence). CDR3 loop: CASSVNRNYGYTF. The CDR3 DNA sequence: TGCGCCAGCAGTGTTAACAGGAACTATGGCTACACCTTC.

The rearrangement links TRBV6-2 or TRBV6-3 to TRBJ1-5, with 10 positions matching TRBD1. The V gene's germline CDR1 is MNHEY and CDR2 SVGEGT. CDR3 length equals 18 residues. The V segment lost 6 bases and the J segment 2 bases; nucleotides outside the gene matches: 13. This CDR3 reads CASSPNIGTGAGNQPQHF. CDR3 DNA: TGTGCCAGCAGCCCTAACATCGGGACAGGGGCTGGCAATCAGCCCCAGCATTTT.

This chain connects TRBV18 to TRBJ1-6; maybe TRBD1 (6 bases). Germline V gives CDR1 KGHSH, CDR2 LQKENI. Between the trimmed V and J ends, which lost 3 bases and 8 bases, there was a span of 11 bases. The CDR3 sequence is 14 residues long. Here the CDR3 DNA reads TGTGCCAGCTCACCCGGGGGGGGCGATTCACCCCTCCACTTT. It encodes CASSPGGGDSPLHF.

This chain connects TRBV7-2 to TRBJ2-3, with a tentative D call TRBD1 (5 bases). Germline V lookup: CDR1 SGHTA, CDR2 FQGNSA. CDR3 length equals 15 residues. V shed 5 bases and J shed 8 bases, with 20 bases lying between them. The CDR3 loop is CASSQNGVGVGTQYF. The CDR3 nucleotides are TGTGCCAGCAGCCAGAATGGGGTAGGGGTAGGTACGCAGTATTTT.

V gene TRBV28 combines with J gene TRBJ2-7; no definite D call. Deletions cut 6 bases from V and 7 bases from J, with 16 bases between. Germline loops: CDR1 MDHEN, CDR2 SYDVKM. The CDR3 runs 13 residues. CDR3 DNA: TGTGCCAGCAGACTTGGTTCTTCGTGGGAGCAGTACTTC. Translating gives CASRLGSSWEQYF.